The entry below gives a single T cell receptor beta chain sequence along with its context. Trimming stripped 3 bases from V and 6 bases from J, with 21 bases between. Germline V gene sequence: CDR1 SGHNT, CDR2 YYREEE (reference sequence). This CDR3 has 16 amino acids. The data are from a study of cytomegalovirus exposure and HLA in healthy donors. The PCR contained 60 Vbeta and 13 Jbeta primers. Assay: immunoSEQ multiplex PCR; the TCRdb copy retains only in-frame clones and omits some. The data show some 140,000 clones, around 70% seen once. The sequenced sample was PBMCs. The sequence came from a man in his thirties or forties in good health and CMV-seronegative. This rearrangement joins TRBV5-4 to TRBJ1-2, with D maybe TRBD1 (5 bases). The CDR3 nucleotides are TGTGCCAGCAGCTCATGGCAATCTCTCGGGGGGGATGGCTACACCTTC. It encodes CASSSWQSLGGDGYTF.